This T cell receptor (beta chain) stems from a study of shared clonotypes between healthy human individuals. General study points: Relative to memory subsets, naive subsets generally showed larger estimated richness.

To note about this clone: The target antigen is unknown.

Assay execution proceeded at the deep level. Libraries were prepared by immunoSEQ multiplex PCR; TCRdb keeps only in-frame clonotypes and omits some of them. The sample carries around 2.1 million clones, under 95% recorded once. Positive CCR7 selection of CD45RO-negative cells yielded the naive CD8 cells, and terminally differentiated effector memory CD45RA+ cells were excluded. Adult donors, all healthy and HIV-negative, had no recent acute infections or vaccinations. V gave up 2 bases and J gave up 7 bases, with 12 bases separating them. CDR1 and CDR2 from the germline V gene are SGHDN and FVKESK. The CDR3 extends over 14 amino acids.

The TCR originated in a man between 18 and 35 years old in good health. Some clones in this sample may be carry-over from other donors' samples. Specimen: naive CD8+ T cells from PBMCs. This chain joins TRBV14 and TRBJ2-1; the D is unclear. The CDR3 is CASSQRNGGNEQFF. CDR3 DNA: TGTGCCAGCAGCCAAAGAAACGGTGGGAATGAGCAGTTCTTC.